Listed below are T cell receptor beta chains from one sample, sequenced in a study of T cells in pancreatic ductal adenocarcinoma. The assay was immunoSEQ multiplex PCR, and TCRdb's table has in-frame clones only and misses some. This table holds 85,000 to 120,000 clones, 90% to 95% found once. Sequenced input: PBMCs. All receptors come from a human donor with pancreatic ductal adenocarcinoma. CDR3s include the opening cysteine and the closing phenylalanine or tryptophan.

TRBV27 CASSPALAGEETQYF
TRBV5-8 CASSTRGGELFF
TRBV19 CASSTTGGANTGELFF
TRBV29-1 CSVTTGDNYGYTF
TRBV9 CASSVGTSGSYEQYF
TRBV6-6 CASSWASGGHYEQYF
TRBV28 CASSQPTGARRVSNQPQHF
TRBV11-2 CASSSPGLAGGGTNNEQFF
TRBV7-9 CASSPVAGKTYEQYF
TRBV2 CASSENGGIEQFF
TRBV6-1 CASSEGGGTGELFF
TRBV10-1 CAPGRWREFGTQQFF
TRBV29-1 CSVGGDTQYF
TRBV12-5 CASGKGETQYF
TRBV5-4 CASSHTGTGNTQYF
TRBV5-4 CASSLPAAQETQYF
TRBV7-2 CASSLILRGDGNIQYF
TRBV7-2 CASSLANGGYNEQFF
TRBV7-9 CASSLASAGFYEQYF
TRBV5-4 CASSLVEQETQYF
TRBV5-6 CASSPGQIKLFTDTQYF
TRBV5-1 CASSLEGGTYNEQFF
TRBV5-1 CASSWGGPQETQYF
TRBV10-1 CASRETSGRARDEQYF
TRBV19 CASNTGTGYYEQYF
TRBV18 CASSPLRGETETQYF
TRBV27 CASKLGTGYNEQFF
TRBV29-1 CSVRGQGEGYTF
TRBV18 CASSPWSGVQETQYF
TRBV9 CASSEGAVETQYF
TRBV6-1 CASSARETSEQFF
TRBV6-1 CASREDRGYQPQHF
TRBV9 CASSVGGLSYNEQFF
TRBV28 CASSGGFSNQPQHF